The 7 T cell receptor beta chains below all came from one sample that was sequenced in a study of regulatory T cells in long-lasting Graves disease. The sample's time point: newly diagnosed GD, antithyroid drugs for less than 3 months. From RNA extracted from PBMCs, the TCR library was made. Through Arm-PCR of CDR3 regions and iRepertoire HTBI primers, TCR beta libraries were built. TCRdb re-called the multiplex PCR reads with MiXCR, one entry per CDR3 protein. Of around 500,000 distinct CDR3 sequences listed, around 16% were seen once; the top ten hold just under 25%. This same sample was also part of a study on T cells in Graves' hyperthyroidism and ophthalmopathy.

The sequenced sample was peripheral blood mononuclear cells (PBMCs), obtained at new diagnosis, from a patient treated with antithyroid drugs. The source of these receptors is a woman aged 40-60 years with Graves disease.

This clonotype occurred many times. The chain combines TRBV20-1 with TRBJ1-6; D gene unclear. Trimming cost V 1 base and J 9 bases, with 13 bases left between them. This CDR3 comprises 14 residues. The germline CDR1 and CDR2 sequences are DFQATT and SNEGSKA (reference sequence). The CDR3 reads CSARGRIEISPLHF. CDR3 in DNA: TGCAGTGCTAGAGGAAGGATAGAAATTTCACCCCTCCACTTT.

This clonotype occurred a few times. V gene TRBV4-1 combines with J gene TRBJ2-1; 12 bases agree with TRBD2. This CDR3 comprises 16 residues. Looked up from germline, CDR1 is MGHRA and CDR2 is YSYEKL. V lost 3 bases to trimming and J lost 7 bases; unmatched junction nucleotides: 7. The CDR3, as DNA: TGCGCCAGCAGCCATGCTAGCGGGGGGGTGGGGAATGAGCAGTTCTTC. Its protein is CASSHASGGVGNEQFF.

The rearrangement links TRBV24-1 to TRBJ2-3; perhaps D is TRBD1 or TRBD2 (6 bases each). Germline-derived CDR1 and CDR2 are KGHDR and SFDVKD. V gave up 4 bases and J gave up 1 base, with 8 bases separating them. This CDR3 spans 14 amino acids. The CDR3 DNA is TGTGCCACCAGTGAGAGGGGGGGCACAGATACGCAGTATTTT. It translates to CATSERGGTDTQYF.

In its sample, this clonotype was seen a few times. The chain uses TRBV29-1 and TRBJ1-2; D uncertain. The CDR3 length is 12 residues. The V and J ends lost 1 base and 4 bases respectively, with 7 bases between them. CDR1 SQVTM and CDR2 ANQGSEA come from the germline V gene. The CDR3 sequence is CSVEGQLYGYTF. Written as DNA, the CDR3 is TGCAGCGTTGAAGGCCAGCTCTATGGCTACACCTTC.

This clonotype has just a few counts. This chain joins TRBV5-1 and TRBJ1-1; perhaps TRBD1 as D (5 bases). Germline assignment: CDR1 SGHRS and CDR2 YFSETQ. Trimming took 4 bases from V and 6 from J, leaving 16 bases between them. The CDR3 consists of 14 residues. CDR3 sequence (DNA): TGCGCCAGCAGCCAGGGACCCCCACACGCTGAAGCTTTCTTT. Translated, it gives CASSQGPPHAEAFF.

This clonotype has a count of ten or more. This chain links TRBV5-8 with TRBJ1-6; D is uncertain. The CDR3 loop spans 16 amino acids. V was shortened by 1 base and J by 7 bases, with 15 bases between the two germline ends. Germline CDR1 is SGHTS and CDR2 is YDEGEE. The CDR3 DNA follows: TGTGCCAGCAGCTTGTCGACCCTCGCTGCGAATTCACCCCTCCACTTT. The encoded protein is CASSLSTLAANSPLHF.

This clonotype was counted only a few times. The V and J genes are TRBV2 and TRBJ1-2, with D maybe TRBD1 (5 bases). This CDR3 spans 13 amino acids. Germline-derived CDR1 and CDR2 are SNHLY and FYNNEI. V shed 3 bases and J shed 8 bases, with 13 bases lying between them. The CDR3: CASSDSGTKGYTF. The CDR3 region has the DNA TGTGCCAGCAGTGATTCAGGGACGAAGGGCTACACCTTC.